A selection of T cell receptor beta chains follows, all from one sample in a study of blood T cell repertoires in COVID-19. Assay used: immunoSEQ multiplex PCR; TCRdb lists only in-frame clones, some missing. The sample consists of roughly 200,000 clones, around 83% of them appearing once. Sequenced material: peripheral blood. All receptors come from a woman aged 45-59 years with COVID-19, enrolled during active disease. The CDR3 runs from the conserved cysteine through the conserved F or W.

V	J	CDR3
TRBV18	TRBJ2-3	CASSTLPGQASDTQYF
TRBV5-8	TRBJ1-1	CASSYSQGAWTEAFF
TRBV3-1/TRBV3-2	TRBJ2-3	CASSPWGGQEDTQYF
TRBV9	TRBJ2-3	CASSVISAGGSTQYF
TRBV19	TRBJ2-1	CASSIGFAGEQFF
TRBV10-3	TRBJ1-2	CAIAPDRQTNYGYTF
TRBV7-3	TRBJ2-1	CASSQGTSGTEQFF
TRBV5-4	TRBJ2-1	CASSYLAGRDEQFF
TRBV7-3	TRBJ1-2	CASSLSSSGYGYTF
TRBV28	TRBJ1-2	CASAGTGDYGYTF
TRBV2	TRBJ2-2	CASSLGLAGGRGFTGELFF
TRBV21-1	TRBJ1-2	CASTPRSNYGYTF
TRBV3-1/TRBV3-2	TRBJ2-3	CASSQVPSGGPGDTQYF
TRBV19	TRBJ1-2	CASSPPGAGDGYTF
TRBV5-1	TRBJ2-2	CASSPWTGELTGELFF
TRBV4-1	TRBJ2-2	CASSHVSGTGHTGELFF
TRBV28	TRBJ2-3	CASSSRGSYTDTQYF
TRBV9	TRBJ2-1	CASSVGQGAPNEQFF
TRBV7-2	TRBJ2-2	CASSLMTSKPELFF
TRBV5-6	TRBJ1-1	CASSADRNTEAFF
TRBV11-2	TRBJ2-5	CASSLTGQGSETQYF
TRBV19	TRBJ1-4	CASSISSGYEKLFF
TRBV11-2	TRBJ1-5	CASSLGPGYSNQPQHF
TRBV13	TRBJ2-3	CASSFSGDSGTDTQYF
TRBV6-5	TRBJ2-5	CASSPTGETQYF
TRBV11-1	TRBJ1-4	CASSFDRGKEKLFF
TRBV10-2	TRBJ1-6	CASSDRRGYNSPLHF
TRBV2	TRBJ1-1	CASRGTSGTEAFF
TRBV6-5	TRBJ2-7	CASSYSAGGLYEQYF
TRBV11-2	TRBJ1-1	CASSLRGNTEAFF
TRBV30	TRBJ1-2	CAWIEGARGYTF
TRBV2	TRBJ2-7	CASSHGRDNYEQYF
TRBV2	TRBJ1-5	CASSDPDRAGKQPQHF
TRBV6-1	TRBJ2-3	CASSAFSGGSTDTQYF
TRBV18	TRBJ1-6	CASSPRQGGDNSPLHF
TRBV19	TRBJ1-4	CASSITWGQGARKLFF